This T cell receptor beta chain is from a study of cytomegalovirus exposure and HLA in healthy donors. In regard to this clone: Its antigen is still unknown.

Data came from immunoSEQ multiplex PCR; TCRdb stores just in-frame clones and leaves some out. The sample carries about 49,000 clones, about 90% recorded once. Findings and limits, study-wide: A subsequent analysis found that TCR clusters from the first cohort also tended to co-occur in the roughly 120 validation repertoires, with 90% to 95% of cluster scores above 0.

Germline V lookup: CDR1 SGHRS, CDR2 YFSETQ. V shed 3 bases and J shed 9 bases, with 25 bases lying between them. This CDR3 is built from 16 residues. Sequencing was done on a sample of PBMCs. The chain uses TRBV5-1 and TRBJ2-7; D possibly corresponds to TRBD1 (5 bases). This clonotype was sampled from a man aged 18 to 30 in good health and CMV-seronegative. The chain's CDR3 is CASSSQTTIRGSGQYF. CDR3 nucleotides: TGCGCCAGCAGCTCCCAAACTACAATAAGGGGATCTGGGCAGTACTTC.